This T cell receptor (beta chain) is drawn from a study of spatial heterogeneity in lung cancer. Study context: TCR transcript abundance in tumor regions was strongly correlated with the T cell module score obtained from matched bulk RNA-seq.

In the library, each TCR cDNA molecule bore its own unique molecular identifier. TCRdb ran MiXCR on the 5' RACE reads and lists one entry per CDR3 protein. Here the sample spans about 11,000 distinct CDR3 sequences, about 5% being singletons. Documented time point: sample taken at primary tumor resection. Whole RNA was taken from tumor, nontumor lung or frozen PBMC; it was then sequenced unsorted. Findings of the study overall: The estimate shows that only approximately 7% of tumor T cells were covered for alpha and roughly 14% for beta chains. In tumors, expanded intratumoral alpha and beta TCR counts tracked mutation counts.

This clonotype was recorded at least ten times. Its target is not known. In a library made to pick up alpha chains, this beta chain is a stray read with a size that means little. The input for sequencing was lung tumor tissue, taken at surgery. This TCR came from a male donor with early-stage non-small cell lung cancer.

The CDR3 reads CASSLNSQDSPLHF. Here the CDR3 DNA reads TGTGCCAGCAGTTTGAACAGCCAAGATTCACCCCTCCACTTT. The chain employs TRBV12-3 or TRBV12-4 and TRBJ1-6; unclear D gene. There are 14 residues in the CDR3. Trimming removed 3 bases at V and 8 bases at J, with 11 bases between.